This entry lists 14 T cell receptor beta chains sequenced from one sample in a study of T cells in Graves' hyperthyroidism and ophthalmopathy. Using RNA transcripts as the source, TCR beta CDR3 regions were amplified. The study used the HTBI primer set for a first-round RT-PCR of the TCR CDR3. TCRdb redid the calling of the multiplex PCR reads with MiXCR, one entry per CDR3 protein. The sample yields 400,000 to 550,000 distinct CDR3 sequences, under 15% seen once. Sequencing was done on a sample of blood. These receptors originate from a woman in her late teens or twenties with Graves' hyperthyroidism.

This CDR3 is CASSQTGTANYGYTF. The DNA for the CDR3 is TGCGCCAGCAGCCAAACCGGGACAGCTAACTATGGCTACACCTTC. The chain couples TRBV4-1 to TRBJ1-2; 7 bases agree with TRBD1. From germline, CDR1 is MGHRA and CDR2 YSYEKL. The J segment lost 0 bases and the V segment lost 2 bases, leaving 3 bases of the junction unmatched. The CDR3 has 15 amino acids.

J is TRBJ1-1 and V is TRBV20-1; TRBD1 matches 9 bases. The CDR3 covers 13 residues. The germline gives CDR1 DFQATT, CDR2 SNEGSKA (reference sequence). Germline trimming cut 5 bases from V and 3 bases from J; bases unmatched to any gene: 4. The CDR3 bases are TGCAGTGCTCACAGGGGGCTTGACACTGAAGCTTTCTTT. Translating it yields CSAHRGLDTEAFF.

This clonotype was observed at least ten times. This chain uses TRBV9 with TRBJ2-3, with D possibly being TRBD2 (6 bases). The CDR3 totals 15 residues. In germline, CDR1 is SGDLS, CDR2 YYNGEE. Trimming removed 1 base at V and 1 base at J, with 10 bases between. CDR3 sequence (DNA): TGTGCCAGCAGCGTATGGCGGGATGGCACAGATACGCAGTATTTT. This encodes CASSVWRDGTDTQYF.

This clonotype was found many times. The chain joins TRBV7-6 to TRBJ1-1, with no clear D. CDR3 size: 15 residues. Looked up from germline, CDR1 is SGHVS and CDR2 is FNYEAQ. Trimming shortened V by 1 base and J by 1 base, and 10 bases separated the two germline ends. The CDR3 reads CASSLDVSGNTEAFF. CDR3 DNA sequence: TGTGCCAGCAGCTTAGATGTGTCGGGGAACACTGAAGCTTTCTTT.

This clonotype was counted many times. This rearrangement joins TRBV6-2 or TRBV6-3 to TRBJ2-1, with D unresolved. Germline V gene data show CDR1 as MNHEY and CDR2 as SVGEGT. The germline V and J ends were trimmed by 5 bases and 0 bases, with 20 bases remaining between them. This CDR3 is 18 amino acids long. CDR3 in amino acids: CASSQRGYQSPSYNEQFF. DNA for the CDR3: TGTGCCAGCAGTCAACGAGGCTACCAATCACCCTCCTACAATGAGCAGTTCTTC.

There are a few counts of this clonotype. The rearrangement links TRBV11-2 to TRBJ2-1; weak D call: TRBD2 (5 bases). The germline V gene encodes CDR1 SGHAT and CDR2 FQNNGV. This CDR3 region has 15 residues. Trimming removed 3 bases at V and 2 bases at J, with 11 bases between. The CDR3, as DNA: TGTGCCAGCAGCTTGACGGAGGTAGCCTACAATGAGCAGTTCTTC. This gives the protein CASSLTEVAYNEQFF. The full variable domain, in which reference TRBV11-2 and TRBJ2-1 provide the parts outside the CDR3, is EAGVAQSPRYKIIEKRQSVAFWCNPISGHATLYWYQQILGQGPKLLIQFQNNGVVDDSQLPKDRFSAERLKGVDSTLKIQPAKLEDSAVYLCASSLTEVAYNEQFFGPGTRLTVL.

This clonotype was observed many times. The chain recombines TRBV12-3 or TRBV12-4 with TRBJ2-7; 10 nucleotides align to TRBD2. V dropped 5 bases and J dropped 2; count of bases not matched to a gene: 9. The CDR3 loop spans 16 amino acids. CDR3 nucleotides: TGTGCCAGCAGTGCTCCGGGACTAGCGCCAGCCTACGAGCAGTACTTC. Translating gives CASSAPGLAPAYEQYF.

This clonotype was recorded a few times. The chain combines TRBV4-1 with TRBJ2-1, with 8 bases that match TRBD2. V dropped 2 bases and J dropped 2; count of bases not matched to a gene: 8. Germline assignment: CDR1 MGHRA and CDR2 YSYEKL. The CDR3 spans 17 residues. The CDR3 here is CASSQKDSGRTYNEQFF. CDR3 in DNA: TGCGCCAGCAGCCAAAAAGACAGCGGGAGAACCTACAATGAGCAGTTCTTC.

The sample holds many counts of this clonotype. This sequence joins TRBV7-3 and TRBJ2-7, with D maybe TRBD2 (5 bases). Germline values: CDR1 SGHTA, CDR2 FQGTGA. V shed 5 bases and J shed 1 base, with 12 bases lying between them. There are 14 residues in the CDR3. The CDR3 sequence: CASSLGDGSYEQYF. CDR3 DNA sequence: TGTGCCAGCAGCCTGGGAGACGGTTCCTACGAGCAGTACTTC.

Many counts were recorded for this clonotype. This rearrangement joins TRBV2 to TRBJ2-2, with 8 bases aligning to TRBD1. The germline V gene has CDR1 SNHLY and CDR2 FYNNEI. CDR3 length: 14 amino acids. V shed 7 bases, J shed 1 base, and the junction held 2 bases outside the gene matches. CDR3 in amino acids: CASTGQGNTGELFF. In DNA form, the CDR3 reads TGTGCCAGCACCGGACAGGGGAACACCGGGGAGCTGTTTTTT. Supplemented by reference TRBV2 and TRBJ2-2, the full variable domain reads EPEVTQTPSHQVTQMGQEVILRCVPISNHLYFYWYRQILGQKVEFLVSFYNNEISEKSEIFDDQFSVERPDGSNFTLKIRSTKLEDSAMYFCASTGQGNTGELFFGEGSRLTVL.

This clonotype was detected many times. The genes are TRBV7-9 and TRBJ1-4, with D possibly matching TRBD1 (5 bases). The CDR3 runs to 16 residues. The V end lost 5 bases, the J end lost 3 bases, and 16 bases lay between the germline ends. Germline CDR1 and CDR2: SEHNR and FQNEAQ (reference sequence). CDR3 nucleotide sequence: TGTGCCAGCAGCCCTTACAGGAATCAACCTAATGAAAAACTGTTTTTT. Amino acids: CASSPYRNQPNEKLFF.

This clonotype was recorded many times. The junction departs from the called germline gene at one end, perhaps through a read error. This chain connects TRBV12-3 or TRBV12-4 to TRBJ2-3, with 9 bases aligning to TRBD2. The CDR3 totals 14 residues. The CDR3 spells CASRLAGVVDTQYF. CDR3 coding DNA: TGTGCCAGCAGGTTAGCGGGAGTGGTGGATACGCAGTATTTT.

This clonotype was counted many times. This chain connects TRBV6-1 to TRBJ2-1; 10 bases fit TRBD2. This CDR3 is built from 14 residues. Per germline, CDR1 MNHNS and CDR2 SASEGT. Losses at the gene ends were 5 bases for V and 9 bases for J; bases not matched to a gene: 7. The CDR3 here is CASSSASGSIEQFF. DNA for the CDR3: TGTGCCAGCAGTTCGGCTAGCGGGAGTATTGAGCAGTTCTTC.

At least ten counts were recorded for this clonotype. The chain is built from TRBV2 and TRBJ2-3; 9 bases agree with TRBD2. The V segment lost 6 bases and the J segment 1 base; nucleotides outside the gene matches: 11. Per the germline V gene, CDR1 is SNHLY and CDR2 is FYNNEI. There are 17 residues in the CDR3. The CDR3 DNA follows: TGTGCCAGCAGAGTGACTAGCGGTTTACGGGGCACAGATACGCAGTATTTT. It yields the protein CASRVTSGLRGTDTQYF.